This TCR beta chain was found in a study of T cell changes during pregnancy in multiple sclerosis. Sequenced by immunoSEQ multiplex PCR; TCRdb stores in-frame clones only, minus some. The data hold some 100,000 clones, with 90% to 95% observed a single time. The CDR3 totals 14 residues. Per germline, CDR1 SQVTM and CDR2 ANQGSEA. The ends were cut back, 6 bases at V and 2 bases at J, with 17 bases in the middle. The chain uses TRBV29-1 and TRBJ2-7, with a possible D match to TRBD2 (5 bases). The sequences come from peripheral blood, collected before pregnancy. The TCR sequence derives from a female donor with multiple sclerosis, enrolled in a pregnancy study. Here the CDR3 DNA reads TGCAGCGTCACCTCCAGGACTGACACCTACGAGCAGTACTTC. Amino acid sequence: CSVTSRTDTYEQYF.